This entry concerns a single T cell receptor (beta chain). Its antigen is unknown. The data belong to a study of chemoradiotherapy in HPV16-positive cancers. General study results and limits: Only a couple of HPV16-positive patients supplied the functional HPV-specificity definition. Candidate HPV-specific clones and E7-related TCR motifs grew in tumor during treatment. Better recurrence-free survival went with HPV-responsive T-cell expansion in HPV16-positive patients.

Libraries were prepared by immunoSEQ multiplex PCR; TCRdb keeps only in-frame clonotypes and omits some of them. The table shows some 5,000 clones, with approximately 90% occurring only once. The junction had 3 bases not matched to a gene; V was cut back by 5 bases and J by 1 base. CDR1 and CDR2 (germline): SGHTA, FQGTGA. The CDR3 runs to 16 residues. The source is a human donor with HPV-associated anogenital cancer. This material consisted of blood, taken from a patient who underwent chemoradiotherapy. The chain is built from TRBV7-3 and TRBJ2-2, with 11 bases matching TRBD2. The DNA for the CDR3 is TGTGCCAGCAGCAACCTAGCGGGGGGGAACACCGGGGAGCTGTTTTTT. It specifies CASSNLAGGNTGELFF.